These 16 T cell receptor beta chains were sequenced from one sample in a study of T cells after yellow fever vaccination. TCRdb used MiXCR to reprocess the 5' RACE reads, holding one entry per CDR3 protein. The data hold about 360,000 distinct CDR3 sequences, with around 6.5% observed a single time. Source: PBMCs, taken 5 days after the yellow fever booster vaccination. The receptors stem from a man aged 25 to 40 who received the YFV17D yellow fever vaccine.

The chain recombines TRBV9 with TRBJ1-2; 9 bases agree with TRBD1. The J segment lost 4 bases and the V segment lost 4 bases, leaving 8 bases of the junction unmatched. The CDR3 sequence is 15 residues long. Germline CDR1 and CDR2: SGDLS and YYNGEE. The CDR3 nucleotides read TGTGCCAGCAGCTCTCCGGGACAGGGACTCTATGGCTACACCTTC. This codes for CASSSPGQGLYGYTF.

Only a few counts were recorded for this clonotype. V and J are TRBV7-6 and TRBJ2-3, with D perhaps assigned TRBD1 or TRBD2 (6 bases each). The V end lost 4 bases, the J end lost 0 bases, and 14 bases lay between the germline ends. The CDR3 runs to 16 residues. Germline V gene data show CDR1 as SGHVS and CDR2 as FNYEAQ. CDR3 DNA sequence: TGTGCCAGCAGCTCGCTTCAGGGGACTAGCACAGATACGCAGTATTTT. Translated, it gives CASSSLQGTSTDTQYF.

This clonotype was picked up many times. This chain uses TRBV28 with TRBJ2-4, with 10 bases that match TRBD1. The CDR3 extends over 14 amino acids. V lost 8 bases and J lost 8; bases outside the gene matches: 9. CDR1 is MDHEN, CDR2 SYDVKM, per germline. This chain's CDR3 is CASRKDRGLDIQYF. CDR3 DNA: TGTGCCAGCCGTAAGGACAGGGGGTTGGACATTCAGTACTTC.

Only a few counts were recorded for this clonotype. This chain connects TRBV18 to TRBJ2-3; unclear D gene. The CDR3 is 13 residues long. Trimming pared 1 base from V and 5 bases from J, leaving 7 bases between. In germline, CDR1 is KGHSH, CDR2 LQKENI. DNA for the CDR3: TGTGCCAGCTCACCACGACTCGTAGATACGCAGTATTTT. Amino acid sequence: CASSPRLVDTQYF.

This clonotype has a count of ten or more. This chain uses TRBV11-2 with TRBJ2-1; TRBD2 matches 7 bases. The CDR3 loop spans 20 amino acids. CDR1 and CDR2 from the germline V gene are SGHAT and FQNNGV. The junction had 26 bases not matched to a gene; V was cut back by 5 bases and J by 7 bases. The CDR3 region has the DNA TGTGCCAGCAGCCCTCACGTGGGCATAGCGGGCCCGACGAGTGGGAATGAGCAGTTCTTC. The encoded protein is CASSPHVGIAGPTSGNEQFF.

This clonotype was counted only a few times. The V and J genes are TRBV18 and TRBJ2-1, with D possibly being TRBD1 (5 bases). The CDR3 consists of 17 residues. The germline CDR1 and CDR2 sequences are KGHSH and LQKENI. V lost 0 bases to trimming and J lost 1 base, with 13 bases between them. The CDR3, as DNA: TGTGCCAGCTCACCACCGCAAGGGGCTCCTTCCTACAATGAGCAGTTCTTC. Amino acid sequence: CASSPPQGAPSYNEQFF.

This clonotype has ten or more counts. This chain joins TRBV7-9 and TRBJ2-3, with TRBD2 identical over 13 bases. The J segment lost 2 bases and the V segment lost 5 bases, leaving 4 bases of the junction unmatched. Germline-derived CDR1 and CDR2 are SEHNR and FQNEAQ (reference sequence). The CDR3 covers 16 residues. The CDR3 spells CASSRGLAGVTDTQYF. CDR3 coding DNA: TGTGCCAGCAGCCGCGGACTAGCGGGAGTCACAGATACGCAGTATTTT.

The sample holds many counts of this clonotype. The gene calls are TRBV12-3 or TRBV12-4 and TRBJ1-1; the D gene is possibly TRBD1 (5 bases). The CDR3 sequence is 14 residues long. Trimming took off 6 bases at V and 4 bases at J, with 15 bases between the two ends. The CDR3 DNA sequence: TGTGCCAGCAGCCGGGACTGGGGGGGCACTGAAGCTTTCTTT. Translation: CASSRDWGGTEAFF.

This clonotype was picked up many times. The chain has TRBV29-1 and TRBJ2-3; tentative D call: TRBD1 (6 bases). V lost 0 bases to trimming and J lost 2 bases, with 15 bases between them. CDR3 size: 16 residues. Looked up from germline, CDR1 is SQVTM and CDR2 is ANQGSEA. CDR3 sequence reads: CSVEEAGTTTTDTQYF. For the CDR3, the DNA is TGCAGCGTTGAAGAAGCAGGGACAACTACCACAGATACGCAGTATTTT.

This clonotype was seen a handful of times. This rearrangement joins TRBV4-1 to TRBJ2-5; 12 nucleotides line up with TRBD2. This CDR3 has 17 residues. Germline V lookup: CDR1 MGHRA, CDR2 YSYEKL. Trimming cost V 1 base and J 5 bases; bases outside gene matches: 8. CDR3 sequence reads: CASSQVILAGGSETQYF. In DNA, the CDR3 is TGCGCCAGCAGCCAAGTTATACTAGCGGGAGGATCCGAGACCCAGTACTTC.

J is TRBJ2-5 and V is TRBV11-2, with D possibly being TRBD2 (5 bases). The CDR3 runs 13 residues. Trimming shortened V by 4 bases and J by 3 bases, and 9 bases separated the two germline ends. CDR1 SGHAT and CDR2 FQNNGV come from the germline V gene. The DNA of the CDR3 is TGTGCCAGCAGCTCAGACGGGGAAGAGACCCAGTACTTC. Translation: CASSSDGEETQYF.

The sample holds a few counts of this clonotype. The V and J genes are TRBV7-2 and TRBJ1-1; no clear D gene. Trimming took 1 base from V and 3 from J, leaving 12 bases between them. The CDR3 contains 15 residues. The germline gives CDR1 SGHTA, CDR2 FQGNSA. Here the CDR3 DNA reads TGTGCCAGCAGCTTAGGTGGGAGGAGAGACACTGAAGCTTTCTTT. Translating it yields CASSLGGRRDTEAFF.

This clonotype has only a few counts. The rearrangement joins TRBV27 to TRBJ2-3, with D possibly TRBD1 on 6 matching bases. CDR1 is MNHEY and CDR2 is SMNVEV in the germline V gene (reference sequence). The CDR3 runs to 18 residues. The V and J ends lost 4 bases and 4 bases respectively, with 24 bases between them. The CDR3 bases are TGTGCCAGCAGTTCTCTCCCTCTAGGGCAAGGGGGAGCAGATACGCAGTATTTT. Translating it yields CASSSLPLGQGGADTQYF.

This clonotype was observed a few times. This rearrangement joins TRBV20-1 to TRBJ2-5, with TRBD2 matching over 10 bases. CDR3 length equals 15 residues. Germline V gene lookup returns CDR1 DFQATT and CDR2 SNEGSKA (reference sequence). Trimming took 5 bases from V and 5 from J; bases not matched to a gene: 11. CDR3 residues: CSAPPQREGRETQYF. In nucleotides, the CDR3 is TGCAGTGCTCCTCCCCAGCGGGAGGGCCGGGAGACCCAGTACTTC.

This clonotype was detected only a few times. The chain joins TRBV4-3 to TRBJ2-1, with 12 bases aligning to TRBD2. Trimming took 1 base from V and 10 from J; bases not matched to a gene: 8. In germline, CDR1 is LGHNA, CDR2 YSLEER. This CDR3 has 16 amino acids. CDR3 amino acids: CASSQVVTSGRGEQFF. As DNA, the CDR3 is TGCGCCAGCAGCCAAGTTGTGACTAGCGGGAGAGGCGAGCAGTTCTTC.

This clonotype was found many times. V gene TRBV11-2 combines with J gene TRBJ2-3, with D possibly matching TRBD2 (6 bases). Between the trimmed V and J ends, which lost 4 bases and 4 bases, there was a span of 12 bases. The V gene's germline CDR1 is SGHAT and CDR2 FQNNGV. This CDR3 region has 14 residues. CDR3 amino acids: CASSSGLSSDTQYF. The CDR3 region has the DNA TGTGCCAGCAGCTCGGGACTTTCCTCAGATACGCAGTATTTT.